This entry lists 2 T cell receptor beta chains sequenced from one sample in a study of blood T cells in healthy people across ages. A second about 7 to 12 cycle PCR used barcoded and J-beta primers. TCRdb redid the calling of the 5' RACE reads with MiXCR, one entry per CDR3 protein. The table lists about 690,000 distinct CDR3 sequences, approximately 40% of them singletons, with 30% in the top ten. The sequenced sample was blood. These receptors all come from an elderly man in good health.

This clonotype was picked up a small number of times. In DNA, the CDR3 is TGTGCCAGCAGTCCCACCCGGACTAGCGGGAGGGCTGGGGCCAACGTCCTGACTTTC. As protein: CASSPTRTSGRAGANVLTF. V usage is TRBV6-4 and J usage is TRBJ2-6; 15 positions match TRBD2. V was clipped by 5 bases and J by 2 bases; unmatched bases: 7. The CDR3 consists of 19 residues. The germline V gene encodes CDR1 MRHNA and CDR2 SNTAGT.

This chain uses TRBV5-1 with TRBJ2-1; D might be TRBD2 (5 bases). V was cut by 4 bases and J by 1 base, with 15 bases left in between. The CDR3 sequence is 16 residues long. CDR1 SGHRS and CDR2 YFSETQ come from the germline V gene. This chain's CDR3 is CASSLESGSSYNEQFF. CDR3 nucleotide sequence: TGCGCCAGCAGCCTGGAGTCGGGGTCGTCCTACAATGAGCAGTTCTTC.